A single sample is the source of the 8 T cell receptor beta chains below, sequenced in a study of lymphopenia after photon versus proton radiotherapy. Here immunoSEQ multiplex PCR was the method, and the copy in TCRdb shows in-frame clones only, minus some. The repertoire includes around 66,000 clones, roughly 86% of them detected once, and roughly 2.3% sits in the top ten. Specimen: peripheral blood, collected from a patient treated with photon-based radiotherapy. The receptors stem from a man between 35 and 55 years old with gastric cancer.

This clone showed up just a few times. The V and J genes are TRBV7-9 and TRBJ1-1; D unresolved. Trimming pared 5 bases from V and 8 bases from J, leaving 12 bases between. CDR3 length: 12 residues. Germline values: CDR1 SEHNR, CDR2 FQNEAQ (reference sequence). CDR3 sequence reads: CASSPLAGEAFF. Written as DNA, the CDR3 is TGTGCCAGCAGCCCCCTGGCCGGGGAAGCTTTCTTT.

This chain connects TRBV5-1 to TRBJ2-5, with 7 bases lining up with TRBD2. Germline CDR1 and CDR2: SGHRS and YFSETQ. The CDR3 runs to 14 residues. Trimming removed 1 base from V and 4 bases from J; junction bases left unmatched: 4. The CDR3 is CASSLIGGGETQYF. In DNA form, the CDR3 reads TGCGCCAGCAGCTTGATTGGCGGGGGAGAGACCCAGTACTTC.

The V and J genes are TRBV11-3 and TRBJ2-3; D perhaps matches TRBD2 (6 bases). The germline CDR1 and CDR2 sequences are SGHNT and YENEEA. V was cut by 1 base and J by 0 bases, with 8 bases left in between. CDR3 length: 15 residues. The CDR3 spells CASSLGGESTDTQYF. CDR3 DNA sequence: TGTGCCAGCAGCTTAGGCGGGGAGAGCACAGATACGCAGTATTTT.

V is TRBV10-3 and J is TRBJ1-3, with D tentatively TRBD1 (6 bases). Germline loops: CDR1 ENHRY, CDR2 SYGVKD. The CDR3 spans 13 residues. V lost 10 bases, J lost 0 bases, and 10 bases lay in between. The CDR3 region has the DNA TGTGCCACCGGACAGACCTCTGGAAACACCATATATTTT. It is translated as CATGQTSGNTIYF.

V is TRBV9 and J is TRBJ1-2; D remains unclear. The CDR3 consists of 14 residues. CDR1 SGDLS and CDR2 YYNGEE come from the germline V gene. Trimming removed 0 bases at V and 5 bases at J, with 11 bases between. The CDR3 DNA reads as TGTGCCAGCAGCGTAGATGGCAGCGCTTATGGCTACACCTTC. It is translated as CASSVDGSAYGYTF.

This chain joins TRBV15 and TRBJ2-3, with 8 nucleotides matching TRBD1. The CDR3 runs to 13 residues. V trimming: 4 bases; J trimming: 7 bases; junction bases outside the gene matches: 4. CDR1 and CDR2 from the germline V gene are LNHNV and YYDKDF (reference sequence). DNA for the CDR3: TGTGCCACCAGCATCGACAGGGGTAATACGCAGTATTTT. Translating it yields CATSIDRGNTQYF.

This chain uses TRBV12-5 with TRBJ2-3; TRBD1 aligns across 9 bases. The germline CDR1 and CDR2 sequences are LGHNT and FRNRAP. CDR3 size: 16 residues. The trim removed 6 bases at V and 6 bases at J, leaving 13 bases unmatched. In nucleotides, the CDR3 is TGTGCTAGTGGATCCCTTCCGGGACAGGGAATGGATACGCAGTATTTT. Its translation: CASGSLPGQGMDTQYF.

The chain joins TRBV7-6 to TRBJ2-2; no clear D gene. The CDR3 is 18 residues long. CDR1 and CDR2 (germline): SGHVS, FNYEAQ. With 0 bases removed from V and 4 bases from J, the gap between germline ends came to 18 bases. CDR3 sequence (DNA): TGTGCCAGCAGCTTAGCGCTTTGGGCAGCACCGGGCACCGGGGAGCTGTTTTTT. Translation: CASSLALWAAPGTGELFF.